A single TCR beta chain is shown here with its context. The antigen is undetermined. Germline V gene data show CDR1 as PRHDT and CDR2 as FYEKMQ (reference sequence). After removal of 1 base from V and 5 bases from J, the junction contained 9 bases not matched to a gene. CDR3 size: 16 residues. These data come from a study of cytomegalovirus exposure and HLA in healthy donors. Broader study findings: Overall, roughly 170 TCR beta chains were annotated as cytomegalovirus-associated. A later analysis reportedly found that, within productive TCRs, an Asian-associated ancestry cluster had fewer N-insertions than the mean observed across the approximately 660 donors. The study had only CMV serostatus as immune exposure information. Prior analysis indicated that the majority of TCR beta V segments exhibited productivity approximately 87% or approximately 30% of the time.

The PCR was carried out with 60 Vbeta primers and 13 Jbeta primers. Sequencing was performed with immunoSEQ multiplex PCR; in TCRdb, only in-frame clones are kept and a portion is missing. The sample comprises 120,000 to 150,000 clones, less than 65% of which are singletons, and around 2.9% rests with the top ten. The sequencing input was PBMCs. This chain links TRBV13 with TRBJ2-5; 8 nucleotides match TRBD1. The receptor was isolated from a woman aged 30 to 39 in good health and CMV-seropositive. The CDR3 sequence: CASSLETGTGSETQYF. The CDR3 nucleotides are TGTGCCAGCAGCTTAGAAACCGGGACAGGCTCGGAGACCCAGTACTTC.